This T cell receptor (beta chain) was captured by sequencing in a study of shared T cell receptors in the human thymus. The CDR3 sequence is 16 residues long. Trimming removed 0 bases from V and 5 bases from J, with 16 bases in between. Germline lookup yields CDR1 MGHRA and CDR2 YSYEKL. Produced via immunoSEQ multiplex PCR; TCRdb's table is partial and in-frame only. The data contain 650,000 to 950,000 clones, approximately 85% of them singletons. A further study also used this sample, focusing on human thymus T cells. That report adds: During corrective heart surgery, resections were taken, and the thymus tissue came from them. There were highly overlapping thymic repertoires among unrelated individuals, as related research reported.

The receptor was derived from a girl less than two years old with a congenital heart defect. Sequenced sample: thymocytes. This chain uses TRBV4-1 with TRBJ1-2; no reliable D call. The CDR3 is CASSQEAPRGGYGYTF. In DNA, the CDR3 is TGCGCCAGCAGCCAAGAGGCCCCCCGGGGAGGATATGGCTACACCTTC.